This TCR beta chain was sequenced in a study of blood T cell repertoires in COVID-19 (dated by TCRdb to the early 2020s). As for the study more broadly: Samples from collaborators originated in the United States, Italy and Spain and spanned both the acute and convalescent phases of COVID-19. The prospective study material was composed of cDNA or gDNA derived from T cells, B-cell-depleted T cells, or PBMCs. Subjects who had been exposed to COVID-19, were actively infected with it, or had recovered from it provided the deeply sampled blood TCRbeta repertoires that made up the dataset. The repertoires were released in a freely available public database meant as a resource for research on the immune response to SARS-CoV-2. Samples came from the ongoing ImmuneRACE study (first 160 participants) plus 1,254 subjects from 6 global collaborators. A de-identified subject ID, COVID-19 status, age in years and sex were almost always included in the sample metadata. Where available, HLA class I and class II types were obtained from metadata supplied by the sample provider rather than from assay-based typing.

With respect to this clone: Its cognate antigen has yet to be identified. Base qualities are not provided; no much larger clone lies one nucleotide away.

Trimming costs V 7 bases and J 8 bases, and their ends lie 17 bases apart. CDR3 length: 12 amino acids, cysteine to phenylalanine. Here the CDR3 DNA is all that survives: 36 bases in frame from base 1. The germline V gene gives CDR1 as SQVTM and CDR2 as ANQGSEA. Each collaborating institution followed its own protocols to collect whole blood in K2EDTA tubes. For TCRbeta analysis, collaborators shipped samples as frozen whole blood, isolated PBMCs, or DNA extracted from either of those sample types. The paper as a whole reports these results and caveats: How much clinical and demographic metadata was included differed by source and by participant, and the metadata was provided uncurated.

TCRbeta CDR3 regions were amplified from genomic DNA by means of the immunoSEQ Assay, a bias-controlled multiplex PCR. The published analysis was carried out like this. The number of nucleated cells in each sample was estimated by amplification of reference gene primers within the assay. To quantify the absolute abundance of each unique TCRbeta CDR3 rearrangement, sequence reads were collapsed and filtered. For each sample, productive Simpson clonality was calculated as the square root of Simpson's diversity index across productive rearrangements. TCRdb mirrors the immuneACCESS table, restricted to in-frame sequences. Some clones are absent from its copies; in checked studies, under half trace to an unresolved V gene, and the reason for the others is unknown. V and J calls plus clone size are reproduced from that table; the DNA served to infer D and trimming. For this sample the table gives around 250,000 clones, of which around 90% were detected only once. Over 6% of the sample goes to the ten largest clones.

The TCR originated in a woman in her sixties or seventies with active or convalescent COVID-19. The chain couples TRBV29-1 to TRBJ1-2; TRBD1 might be the D gene, on 6 matching bases. Sequenced: peripheral blood. The DNA is as follows: TGCAGCGGCCGGGACGGGGACACCGGCTACACCTTC. Protein translation: CSGRDGDTGYTF.